This T cell receptor beta chain was captured by sequencing in a study of beta chain features in type 1 diabetes. Study-level findings and limits: Among patients with Type 1 diabetes, TCRB CDR3s were moderately but significantly shorter in every one of the four CD4+ subsets. It was among patients, rather than healthy donors, that naive, central memory and Treg TCRB repertoires appeared more similar.

Each donor gave one heparinised blood draw averaging around 120 mL. Per germline, CDR1 SEHNR and CDR2 FQNEAQ (reference sequence). Trimming stripped 5 bases from V and 5 bases from J, with 7 bases between. The CDR3 extends over 11 amino acids. Since all of the isolated RNA was reverse transcribed, expressed TCRB transcripts were what got sequenced. Approximately 3.6 million reads were obtained on average from naive, central memory and regulatory T cell samples. Measured with immunoSEQ multiplex PCR; TCRdb has only the in-frame clones, and not every one. The sample lists under 800,000 clones, less than 20% occurring once. Worth noting for this clone: No antigen is known for it. At the DNA level, this CDR3 is encoded by other sequences in the same sample as well.

This TCR was recovered from a young man in good health. The sequenced sample was naive CD4+ T cells from blood. The chain combines TRBV7-9 with TRBJ2-7; tentatively, D is TRBD1 (5 bases). The CDR3 bases are TGTGCCAGCAGCCTCAGGGACGAGCAGTACTTC. Translating it yields CASSLRDEQYF. Supplemented by reference TRBV7-9 and TRBJ2-7, the full variable domain reads DTGVSQNPRHKITKRGQNVTFRCDPISEHNRLYWYRQTLGQGPEFLTYFQNEAQLEKSRLLSDRFSAERPKGSFSTLEIQRTEQGDSAMYLCASSLRDEQYFGPGTRLTVT.